This T cell receptor beta chain comes out of a study of persistence of HIV-infected CD4 T cells. Study-wide results and caveats: CMV- and Gag-responding cells had lower TCRbeta richness than CD3/CD28-responding cells.

Overlapping HIV-1 Gag 15-mer peptides at roughly 1 ug per peptide per mL were used. Sorting selected CD4+ T cells upregulating both CD40 ligand and CD69. Undetectable plasma HIV-1 RNA below 50 copies/mL lasted at least 4 years. This clone is a singleton in its sample. Its matching antigen is unknown. After removal of 2 bases from V and 7 bases from J, the junction contained 13 bases not matched to a gene. The CDR3 totals 17 residues. Germline V gene lookup returns CDR1 MDHEN and CDR2 SYDVKM. The libraries were made with immunoSEQ version 4 in survey mode. TCRdb's table, derived via immunoSEQ multiplex PCR, lists solely in-frame clones and lacks some. The sample carries around 26,000 clones, 74% recorded once.

The chain employs TRBV28 and TRBJ2-3; the match to TRBD1 covers 9 bases. The receptor was derived from an adult man with HIV who was CMV-seropositive. The specimen was CD4+ T cells sorted from PBMCs after roughly 18-hour stimulation, collected from a patient who received antiretroviral therapy. CDR3 sequence (DNA): TGTGCCAGCAGTTTACATACCGGGACAGGGAGCATCAATACGCAGTATTTT. It yields the protein CASSLHTGTGSINTQYF.